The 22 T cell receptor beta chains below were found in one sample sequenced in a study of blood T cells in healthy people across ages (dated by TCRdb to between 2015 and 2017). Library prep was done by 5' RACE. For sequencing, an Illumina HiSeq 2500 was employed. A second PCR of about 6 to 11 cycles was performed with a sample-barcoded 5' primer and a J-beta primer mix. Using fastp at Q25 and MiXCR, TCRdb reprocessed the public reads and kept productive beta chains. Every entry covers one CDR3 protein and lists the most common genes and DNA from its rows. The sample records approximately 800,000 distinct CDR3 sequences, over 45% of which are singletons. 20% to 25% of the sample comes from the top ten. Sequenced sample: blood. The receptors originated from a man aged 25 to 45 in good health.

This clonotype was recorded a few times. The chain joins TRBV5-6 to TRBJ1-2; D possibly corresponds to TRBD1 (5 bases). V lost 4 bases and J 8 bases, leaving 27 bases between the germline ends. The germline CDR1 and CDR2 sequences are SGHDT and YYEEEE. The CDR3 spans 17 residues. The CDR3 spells CASSRRLAVREHPGYTF. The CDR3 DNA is TGTGCCAGCAGCCGACGGCTAGCGGTCAGGGAGCATCCCGGCTACACCTTC. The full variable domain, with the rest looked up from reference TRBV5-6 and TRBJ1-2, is DAGVTQSPTHLIKTRGQQVTLRCSPKSGHDTVSWYQQALGQGPQFIFQYYEEEERQRGNFPDRFSGHQFPNYSSELNVNALLLGDSALYLCASSRRLAVREHPGYTFGSGTRLTVV.

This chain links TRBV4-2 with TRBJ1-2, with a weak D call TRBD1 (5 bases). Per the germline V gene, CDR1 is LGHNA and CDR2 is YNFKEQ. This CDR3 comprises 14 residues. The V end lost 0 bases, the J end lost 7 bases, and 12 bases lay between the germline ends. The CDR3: CASSQDGGVPGYTF. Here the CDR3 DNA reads TGTGCCAGCAGCCAAGATGGAGGGGTCCCTGGCTACACCTTC.

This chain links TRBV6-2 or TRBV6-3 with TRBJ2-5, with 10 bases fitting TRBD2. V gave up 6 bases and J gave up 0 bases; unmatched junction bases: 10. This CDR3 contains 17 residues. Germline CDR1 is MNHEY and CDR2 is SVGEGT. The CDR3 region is CASSRPPLAGHQETQYF. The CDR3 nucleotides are TGTGCCAGCAGCCGACCCCCACTAGCGGGGCACCAAGAGACCCAGTACTTC.

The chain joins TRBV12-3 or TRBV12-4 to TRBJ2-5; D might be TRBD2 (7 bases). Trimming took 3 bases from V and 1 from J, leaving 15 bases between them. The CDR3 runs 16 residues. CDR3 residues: CASSLGAGAPQETQYF. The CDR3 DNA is TGTGCCAGCAGTTTGGGGGCGGGGGCCCCCCAAGAGACCCAGTACTTC.

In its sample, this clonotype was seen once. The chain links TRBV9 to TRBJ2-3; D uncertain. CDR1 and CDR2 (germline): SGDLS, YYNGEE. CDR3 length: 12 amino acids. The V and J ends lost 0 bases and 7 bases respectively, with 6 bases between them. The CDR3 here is CASSVGWNTQYF. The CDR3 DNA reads TGTGCCAGCAGCGTAGGTTGGAATACGCAGTATTTT.

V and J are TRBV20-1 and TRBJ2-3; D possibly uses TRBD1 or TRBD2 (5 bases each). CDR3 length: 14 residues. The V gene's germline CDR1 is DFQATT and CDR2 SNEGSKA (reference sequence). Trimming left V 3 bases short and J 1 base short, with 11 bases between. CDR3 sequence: CSARGEKGTDTQYF. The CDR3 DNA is TGCAGTGCTAGGGGGGAGAAGGGCACAGATACGCAGTATTTT.

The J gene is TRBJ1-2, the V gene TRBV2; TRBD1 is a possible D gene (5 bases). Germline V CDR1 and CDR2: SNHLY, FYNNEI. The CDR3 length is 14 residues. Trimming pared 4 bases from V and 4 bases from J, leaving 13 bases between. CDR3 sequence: CASSAQGPTYGYTF. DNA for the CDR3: TGTGCCAGCAGTGCCCAGGGACCCACCTATGGCTACACCTTC.

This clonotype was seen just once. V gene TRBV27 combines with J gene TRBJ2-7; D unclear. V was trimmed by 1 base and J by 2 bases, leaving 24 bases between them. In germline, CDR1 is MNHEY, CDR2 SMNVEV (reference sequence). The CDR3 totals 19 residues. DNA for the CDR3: TGTGCCAGCAGTTTATTTGCCCCAGACGACGCAGCATTGACCTACGAGCAGTACTTC. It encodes CASSLFAPDDAALTYEQYF.

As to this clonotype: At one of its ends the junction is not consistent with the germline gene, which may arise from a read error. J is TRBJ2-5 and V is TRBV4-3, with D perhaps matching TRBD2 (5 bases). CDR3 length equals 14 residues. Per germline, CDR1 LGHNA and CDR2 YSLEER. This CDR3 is CARSQRLAQETQYF. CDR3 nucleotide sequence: TGCGCCAGGAGCCAACGGCTAGCTCAAGAGACCCAGTACTTC.

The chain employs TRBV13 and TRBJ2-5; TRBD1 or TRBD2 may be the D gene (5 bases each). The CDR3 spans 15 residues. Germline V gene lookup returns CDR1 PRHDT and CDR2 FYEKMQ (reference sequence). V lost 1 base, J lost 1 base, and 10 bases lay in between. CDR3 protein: CASSLVGGPQETQYF. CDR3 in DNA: TGTGCCAGCAGCTTAGTTGGGGGTCCCCAAGAGACCCAGTACTTC.

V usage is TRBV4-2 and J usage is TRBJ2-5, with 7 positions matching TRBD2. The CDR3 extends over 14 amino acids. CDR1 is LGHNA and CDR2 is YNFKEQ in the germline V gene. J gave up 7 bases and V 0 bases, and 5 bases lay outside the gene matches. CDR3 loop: CASSQEAQRGTQYF. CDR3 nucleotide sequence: TGTGCCAGCAGCCAAGAGGCTCAGCGGGGGACCCAGTACTTC.

CDR3 region: CSVERDSGDTQYF. The CDR3 nucleotides are TGCAGTGTCGAGCGGGATAGCGGAGATACGCAGTATTTT. The chain is built from TRBV20-1 and TRBJ2-3, with 7 bases fitting TRBD2. This CDR3 region has 13 residues. The germline V gene has CDR1 DFQATT and CDR2 SNEGSKA (reference sequence). V trimming: 7 bases; J trimming: 5 bases; junction bases outside the gene matches: 9.

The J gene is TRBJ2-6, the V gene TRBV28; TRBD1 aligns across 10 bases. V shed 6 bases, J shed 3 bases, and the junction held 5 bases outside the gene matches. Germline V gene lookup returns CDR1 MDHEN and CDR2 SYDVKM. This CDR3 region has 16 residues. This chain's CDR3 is CASRPTGGVGANVLTF. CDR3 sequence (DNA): TGTGCCAGCAGACCGACAGGGGGCGTTGGGGCCAACGTCCTGACTTTC.

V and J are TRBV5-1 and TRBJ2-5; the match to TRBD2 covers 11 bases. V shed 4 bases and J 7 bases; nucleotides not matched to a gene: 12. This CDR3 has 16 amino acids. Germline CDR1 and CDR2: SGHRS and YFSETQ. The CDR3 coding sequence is TGCGCCAGCAGCAAGTTAGCGGGAGGGCCACTGGGGACCCAGTACTTC. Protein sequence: CASSKLAGGPLGTQYF. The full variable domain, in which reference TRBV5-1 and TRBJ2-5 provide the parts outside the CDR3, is KAGVTQTPRYLIKTRGQQVTLSCSPISGHRSVSWYQQTPGQGLQFLFEYFSETQRNKGNFPGRFSGRQFSNSRSEMNVSTLELGDSALYLCASSKLAGGPLGTQYFGPGTRLLVL.

CDR3 sequence reads: CASSQGMSTETQYF. In DNA, the CDR3 is TGTGCCAGCAGTCAGGGGATGAGTACGGAGACCCAGTACTTC. J is TRBJ2-5 and V is TRBV28; TRBD1 might be the D (6 bases). Germline-derived CDR1 and CDR2 are MDHEN and SYDVKM. The CDR3 extends over 14 amino acids. V lost 5 bases to trimming and J lost 5 bases, with 15 bases between them.

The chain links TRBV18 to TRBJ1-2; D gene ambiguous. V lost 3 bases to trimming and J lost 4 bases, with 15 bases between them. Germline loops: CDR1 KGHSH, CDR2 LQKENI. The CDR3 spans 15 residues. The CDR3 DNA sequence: TGTGCCAGCTCACCCGAGGGCCCGCTTAGCTATGGCTACACCTTC. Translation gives CASSPEGPLSYGYTF.

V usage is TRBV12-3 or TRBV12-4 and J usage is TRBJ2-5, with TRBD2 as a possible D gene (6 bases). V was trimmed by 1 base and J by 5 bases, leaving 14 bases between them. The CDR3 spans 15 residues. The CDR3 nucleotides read TGTGCCAGCAGTTTAGACGATGCGGGACGGGAGACCCAGTACTTC. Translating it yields CASSLDDAGRETQYF.

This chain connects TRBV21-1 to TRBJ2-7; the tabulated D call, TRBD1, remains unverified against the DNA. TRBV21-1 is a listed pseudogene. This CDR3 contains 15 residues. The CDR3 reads CASSKFTGKTYEQYF. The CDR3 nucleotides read TGTGCCAGCAGCAAGTTTACAGGGAAGACCTACGAGCAGTACTTC.

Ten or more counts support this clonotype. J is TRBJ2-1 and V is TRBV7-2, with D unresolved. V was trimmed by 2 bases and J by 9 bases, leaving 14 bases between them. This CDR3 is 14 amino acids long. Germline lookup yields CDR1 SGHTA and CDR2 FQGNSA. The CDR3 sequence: CASSLMIAGSEQFF. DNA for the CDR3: TGTGCCAGCAGCTTAATGATCGCCGGTAGTGAGCAGTTCTTC.

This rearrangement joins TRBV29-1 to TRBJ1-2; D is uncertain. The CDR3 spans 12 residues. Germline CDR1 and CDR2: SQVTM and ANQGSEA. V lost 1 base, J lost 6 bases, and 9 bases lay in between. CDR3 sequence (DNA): TGCAGCGTTGAAGTCTCTCGGAATGGCTACACCTTC. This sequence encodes CSVEVSRNGYTF.

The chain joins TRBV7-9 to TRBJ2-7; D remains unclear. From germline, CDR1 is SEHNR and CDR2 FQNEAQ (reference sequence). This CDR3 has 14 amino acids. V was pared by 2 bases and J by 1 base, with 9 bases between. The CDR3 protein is CASSLSVQSYEQYF. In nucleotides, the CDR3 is TGTGCCAGCAGCTTATCCGTCCAGTCCTACGAGCAGTACTTC.

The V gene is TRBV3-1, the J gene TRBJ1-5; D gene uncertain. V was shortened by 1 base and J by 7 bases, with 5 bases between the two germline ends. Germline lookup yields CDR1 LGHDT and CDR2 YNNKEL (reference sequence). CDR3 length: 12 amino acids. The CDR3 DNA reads TGTGCCAGCAGCCAAGGACGCCAGCCCCAGCATTTT. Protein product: CASSQGRQPQHF.